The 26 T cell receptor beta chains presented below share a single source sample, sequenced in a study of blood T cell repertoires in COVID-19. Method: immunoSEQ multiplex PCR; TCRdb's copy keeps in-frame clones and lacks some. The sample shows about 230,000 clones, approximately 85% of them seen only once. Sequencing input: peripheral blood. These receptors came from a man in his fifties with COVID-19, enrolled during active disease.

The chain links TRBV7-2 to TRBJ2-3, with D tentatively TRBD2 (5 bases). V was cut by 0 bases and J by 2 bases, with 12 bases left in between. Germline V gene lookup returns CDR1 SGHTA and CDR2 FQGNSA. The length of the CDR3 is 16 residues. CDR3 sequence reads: CASSLAVGLNTDTQYF. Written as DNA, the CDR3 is TGTGCCAGCAGCTTAGCGGTAGGACTTAACACAGATACGCAGTATTTT.

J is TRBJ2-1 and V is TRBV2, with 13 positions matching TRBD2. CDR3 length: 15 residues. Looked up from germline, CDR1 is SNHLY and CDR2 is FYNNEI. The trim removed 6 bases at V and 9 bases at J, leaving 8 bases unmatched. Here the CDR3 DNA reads TGTGCCAGCAGGTTACTAGCGGGGGGGTCTGGTGAGCAGTTCTTC. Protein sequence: CASRLLAGGSGEQFF.

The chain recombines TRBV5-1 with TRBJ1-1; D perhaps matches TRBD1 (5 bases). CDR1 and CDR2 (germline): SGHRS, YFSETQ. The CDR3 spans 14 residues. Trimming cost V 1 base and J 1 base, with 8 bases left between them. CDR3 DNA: TGCGCCAGCAGCTTGACCCAGGGGAACACTGAAGCTTTCTTT. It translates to CASSLTQGNTEAFF.

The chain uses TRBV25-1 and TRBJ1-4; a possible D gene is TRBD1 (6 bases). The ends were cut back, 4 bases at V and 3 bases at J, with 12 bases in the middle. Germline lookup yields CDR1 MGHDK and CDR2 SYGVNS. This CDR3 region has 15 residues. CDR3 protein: CASSALQGSNEKLFF. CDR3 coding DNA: TGTGCCAGCAGTGCTCTACAGGGATCTAATGAAAAACTGTTTTTT. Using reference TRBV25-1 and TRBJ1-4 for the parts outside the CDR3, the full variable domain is EADIYQTPRYLVIGTGKKITLECSQTMGHDKMYWYQQDPGMELHLIHYSYGVNSTEKGDLSSESTVSRIRTEHFPLTLESARPSHTSQYLCASSALQGSNEKLFFGSGTQLSVL.

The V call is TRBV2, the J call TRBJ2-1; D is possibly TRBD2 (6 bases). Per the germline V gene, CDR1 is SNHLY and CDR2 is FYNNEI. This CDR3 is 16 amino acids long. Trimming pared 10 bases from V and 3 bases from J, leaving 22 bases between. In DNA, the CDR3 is TGTGCCACCAGACCTGCCGGGAGAGGTCACTACAATGAGCAGTTCTTC. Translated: CATRPAGRGHYNEQFF.

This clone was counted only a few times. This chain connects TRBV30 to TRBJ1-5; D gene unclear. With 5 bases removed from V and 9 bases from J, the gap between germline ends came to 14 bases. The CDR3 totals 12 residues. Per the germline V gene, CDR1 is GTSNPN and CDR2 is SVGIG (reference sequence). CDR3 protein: CAWATIPGPQHF. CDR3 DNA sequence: TGTGCCTGGGCCACCATCCCCGGGCCCCAGCATTTT.

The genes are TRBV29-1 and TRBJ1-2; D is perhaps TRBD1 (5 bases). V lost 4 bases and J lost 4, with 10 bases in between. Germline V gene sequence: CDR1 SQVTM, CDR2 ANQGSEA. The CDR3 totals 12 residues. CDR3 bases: TGCAGCGTTGGGAGTCAGGGCTATGGCTACACCTTC. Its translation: CSVGSQGYGYTF.

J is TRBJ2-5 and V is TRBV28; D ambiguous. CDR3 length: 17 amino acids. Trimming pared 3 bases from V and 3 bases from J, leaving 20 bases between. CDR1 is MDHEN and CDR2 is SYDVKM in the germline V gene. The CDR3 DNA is TGTGCCAGCAGTTTCGGAAGCATCGGAGCTCAAGAAGAGACCCAGTACTTC. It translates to CASSFGSIGAQEETQYF.

The CDR3 bases are TGTGCCAGCAGCGTAGTCGGTAGCGGGGGGTCCGGGGAGCTGTTTTTT. This gives the protein CASSVVGSGGSGELFF. The chain combines TRBV9 with TRBJ2-2, with TRBD2 matching over 10 bases. Losses at the gene ends were 0 bases for V and 6 bases for J; bases not matched to a gene: 5. CDR1 SGDLS and CDR2 YYNGEE come from the germline V gene. CDR3 length: 16 residues.

The CDR3 protein is CASSLSEGETQYF. The CDR3 coding sequence is TGTGCCAGCAGTTTATCCGAGGGTGAGACCCAGTACTTC. This chain links TRBV12-3 or TRBV12-4 with TRBJ2-5; TRBD2 might be the D (5 bases). This CDR3 has 13 residues. The germline V and J ends were trimmed by 2 bases and 5 bases, with 9 bases remaining between them.

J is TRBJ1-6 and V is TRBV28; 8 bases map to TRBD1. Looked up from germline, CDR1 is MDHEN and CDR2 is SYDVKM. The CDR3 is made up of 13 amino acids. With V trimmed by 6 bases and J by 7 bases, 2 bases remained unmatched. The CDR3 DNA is TGTGCCAGCAGGGCAGGGGGCAATTCACCCCTCCACTTT. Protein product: CASRAGGNSPLHF.

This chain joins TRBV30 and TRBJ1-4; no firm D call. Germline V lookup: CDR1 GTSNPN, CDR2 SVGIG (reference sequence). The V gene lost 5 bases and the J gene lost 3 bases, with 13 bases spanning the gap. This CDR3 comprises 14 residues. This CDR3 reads CAWREWEANEKLFF. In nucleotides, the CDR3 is TGTGCCTGGCGGGAATGGGAGGCTAATGAAAAACTGTTTTTT.

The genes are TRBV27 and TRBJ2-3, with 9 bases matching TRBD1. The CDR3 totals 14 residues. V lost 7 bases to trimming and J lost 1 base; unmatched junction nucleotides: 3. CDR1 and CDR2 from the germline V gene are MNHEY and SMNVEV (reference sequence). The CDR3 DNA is TGTGCCAGCAAGGGGACAGGGCGCACAGATACGCAGTATTTT. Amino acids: CASKGTGRTDTQYF.

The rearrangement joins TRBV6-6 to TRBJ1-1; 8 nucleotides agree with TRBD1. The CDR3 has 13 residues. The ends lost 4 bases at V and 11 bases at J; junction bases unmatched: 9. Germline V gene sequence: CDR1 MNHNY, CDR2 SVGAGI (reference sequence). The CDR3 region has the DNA TGTGCCAGCAGTTCCGACAGGGGATCCGCGGCTTTCTTT. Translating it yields CASSSDRGSAAFF.

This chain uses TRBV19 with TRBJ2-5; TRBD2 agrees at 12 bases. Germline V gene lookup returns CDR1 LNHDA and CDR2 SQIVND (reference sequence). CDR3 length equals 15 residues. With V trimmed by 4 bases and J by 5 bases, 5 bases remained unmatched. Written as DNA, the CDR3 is TGTGCCAGTAGTAACGGACTAGCGGGGAGGGAGACCCAGTACTTC. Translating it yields CASSNGLAGRETQYF.

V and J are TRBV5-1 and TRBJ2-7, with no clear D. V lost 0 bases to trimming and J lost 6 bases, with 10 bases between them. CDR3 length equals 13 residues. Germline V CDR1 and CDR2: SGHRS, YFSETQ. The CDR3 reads CASSLGTRSEQYF. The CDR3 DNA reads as TGCGCCAGCAGCTTGGGAACTCGTAGCGAGCAGTACTTC.

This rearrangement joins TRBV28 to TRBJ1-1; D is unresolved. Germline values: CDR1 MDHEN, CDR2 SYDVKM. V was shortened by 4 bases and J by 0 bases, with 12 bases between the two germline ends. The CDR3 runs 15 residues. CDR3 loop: CASSYRGGMNTEAFF. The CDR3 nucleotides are TGTGCCAGCAGTTATCGGGGTGGGATGAACACTGAAGCTTTCTTT.

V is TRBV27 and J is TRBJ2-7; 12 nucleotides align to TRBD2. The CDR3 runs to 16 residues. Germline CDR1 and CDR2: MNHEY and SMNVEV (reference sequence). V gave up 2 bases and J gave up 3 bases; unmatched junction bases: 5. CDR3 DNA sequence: TGTGCCAGCAGTTTAAGACTAGCGGGGGCCATCTACGAGCAGTACTTC. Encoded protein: CASSLRLAGAIYEQYF.

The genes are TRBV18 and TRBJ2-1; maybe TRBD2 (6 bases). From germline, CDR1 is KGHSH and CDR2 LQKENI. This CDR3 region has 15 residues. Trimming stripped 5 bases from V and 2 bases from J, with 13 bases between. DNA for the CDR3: TGTGCCAGCTCAGTGCGGGACGGAACCTACAATGAGCAGTTCTTC. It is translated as CASSVRDGTYNEQFF.

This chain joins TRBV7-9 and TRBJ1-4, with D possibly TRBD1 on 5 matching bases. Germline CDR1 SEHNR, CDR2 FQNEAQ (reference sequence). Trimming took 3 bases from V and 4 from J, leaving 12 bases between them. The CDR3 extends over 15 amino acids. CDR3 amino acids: CASSFSGQINEKLFF. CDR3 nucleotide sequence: TGTGCCAGCAGCTTCTCAGGGCAGATTAATGAAAAACTGTTTTTT.

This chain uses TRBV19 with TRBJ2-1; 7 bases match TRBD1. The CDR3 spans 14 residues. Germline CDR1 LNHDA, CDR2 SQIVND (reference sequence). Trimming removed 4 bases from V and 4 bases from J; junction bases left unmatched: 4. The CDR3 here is CASSKMGQYNEQFF. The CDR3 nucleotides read TGTGCCAGTAGTAAGATGGGACAGTACAATGAGCAGTTCTTC. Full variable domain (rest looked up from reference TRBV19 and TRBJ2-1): DGGITQSPKYLFRKEGQNVTLSCEQNLNHDAMYWYRQDPGQGLRLIYYSQIVNDFQKGDIAEGYSVSREKKESFPLTVTSAQKNPTAFYLCASSKMGQYNEQFFGPGTRLTVL.

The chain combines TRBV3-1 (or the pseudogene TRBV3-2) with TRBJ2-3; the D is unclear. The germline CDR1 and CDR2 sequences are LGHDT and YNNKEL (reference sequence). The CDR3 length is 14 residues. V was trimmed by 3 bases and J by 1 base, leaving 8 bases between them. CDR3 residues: CASSHRLRTDTQYF. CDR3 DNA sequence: TGTGCCAGCAGCCATCGTCTTCGCACAGATACGCAGTATTTT.

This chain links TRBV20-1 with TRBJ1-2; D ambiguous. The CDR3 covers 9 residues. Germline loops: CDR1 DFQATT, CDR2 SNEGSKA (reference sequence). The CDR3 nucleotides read TGCAGCCTTTGGGAGGGCTACACCTTC. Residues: CSLWEGYTF.

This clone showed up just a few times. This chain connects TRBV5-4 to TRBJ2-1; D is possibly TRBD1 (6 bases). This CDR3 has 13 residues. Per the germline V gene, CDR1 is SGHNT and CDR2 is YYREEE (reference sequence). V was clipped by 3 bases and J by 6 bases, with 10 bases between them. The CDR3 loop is CASSSKGVNEQFF. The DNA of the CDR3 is TGTGCCAGCAGCTCGAAGGGGGTCAATGAGCAGTTCTTC.

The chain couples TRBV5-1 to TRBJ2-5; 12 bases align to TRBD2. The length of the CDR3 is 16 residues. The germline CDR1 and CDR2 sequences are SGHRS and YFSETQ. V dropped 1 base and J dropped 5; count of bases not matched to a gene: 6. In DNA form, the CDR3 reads TGCGCCAGCAGCTTGAACCTAGCGGGGGGGAAGGAGACCCAGTACTTC. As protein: CASSLNLAGGKETQYF.

The CDR3 DNA reads as TGTGCCAGCAGCCCGAGGACTAGCGGGCCCTACAATGAGCAGTTCTTC. Amino acid sequence: CASSPRTSGPYNEQFF. The chain uses TRBV3-1 (or the pseudogene TRBV3-2) and TRBJ2-1; 11 positions match TRBD2. Unmatched junction bases numbered 4, after V lost 4 bases and J lost 2 bases. Germline CDR1 and CDR2: LGHDT and YNNKEL (reference sequence). The CDR3 has 16 residues.